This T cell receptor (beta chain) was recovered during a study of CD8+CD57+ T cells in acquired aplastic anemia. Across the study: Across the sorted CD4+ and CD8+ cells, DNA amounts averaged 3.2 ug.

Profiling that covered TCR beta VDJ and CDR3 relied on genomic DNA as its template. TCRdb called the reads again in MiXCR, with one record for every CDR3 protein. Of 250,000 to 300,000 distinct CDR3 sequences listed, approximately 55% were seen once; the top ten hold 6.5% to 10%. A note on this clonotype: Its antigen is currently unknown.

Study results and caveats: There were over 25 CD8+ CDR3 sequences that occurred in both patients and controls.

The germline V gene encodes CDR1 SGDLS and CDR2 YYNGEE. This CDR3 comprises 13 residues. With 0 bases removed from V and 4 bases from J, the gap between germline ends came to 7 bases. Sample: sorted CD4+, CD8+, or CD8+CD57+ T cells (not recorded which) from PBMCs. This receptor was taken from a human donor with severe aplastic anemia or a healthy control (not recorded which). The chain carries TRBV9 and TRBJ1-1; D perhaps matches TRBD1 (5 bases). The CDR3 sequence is CASSVAGTTEAFF. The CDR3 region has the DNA TGTGCCAGCAGCGTAGCGGGGACCACTGAAGCTTTCTTT.